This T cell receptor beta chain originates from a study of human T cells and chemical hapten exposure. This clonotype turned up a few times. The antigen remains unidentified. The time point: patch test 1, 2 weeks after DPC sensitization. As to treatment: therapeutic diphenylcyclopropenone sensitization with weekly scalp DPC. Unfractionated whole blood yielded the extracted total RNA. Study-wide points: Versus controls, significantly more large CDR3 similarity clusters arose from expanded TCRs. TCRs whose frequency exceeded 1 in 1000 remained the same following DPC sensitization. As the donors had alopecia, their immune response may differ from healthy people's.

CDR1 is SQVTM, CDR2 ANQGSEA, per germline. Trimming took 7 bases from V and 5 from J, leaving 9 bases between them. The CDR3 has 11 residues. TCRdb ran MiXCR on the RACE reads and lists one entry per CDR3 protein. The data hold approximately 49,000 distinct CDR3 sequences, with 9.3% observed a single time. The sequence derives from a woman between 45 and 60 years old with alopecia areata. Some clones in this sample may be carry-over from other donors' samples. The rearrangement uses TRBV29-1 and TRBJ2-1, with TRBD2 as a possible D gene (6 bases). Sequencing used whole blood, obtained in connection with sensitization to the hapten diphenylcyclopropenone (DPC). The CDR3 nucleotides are TGCAGCGCCGTAGCGGACAATGAGCAGTTCTTC. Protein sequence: CSAVADNEQFF.